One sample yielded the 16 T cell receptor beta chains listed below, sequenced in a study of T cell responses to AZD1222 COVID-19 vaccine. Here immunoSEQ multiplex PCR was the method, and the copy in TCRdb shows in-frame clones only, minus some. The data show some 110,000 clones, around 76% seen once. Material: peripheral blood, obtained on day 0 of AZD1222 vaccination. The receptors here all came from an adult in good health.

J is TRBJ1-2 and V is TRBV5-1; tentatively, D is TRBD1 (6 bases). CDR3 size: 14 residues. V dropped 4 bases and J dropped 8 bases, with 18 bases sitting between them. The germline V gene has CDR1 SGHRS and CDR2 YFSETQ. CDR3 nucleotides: TGCGCCAGCAGCAACTCGACAACAGGGTACGGCTACACCTTC. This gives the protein CASSNSTTGYGYTF.

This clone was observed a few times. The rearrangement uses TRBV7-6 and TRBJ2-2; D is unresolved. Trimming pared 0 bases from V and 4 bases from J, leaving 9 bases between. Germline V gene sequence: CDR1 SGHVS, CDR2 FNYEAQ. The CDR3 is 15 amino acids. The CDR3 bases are TGTGCCAGCAGCTTAGCCGCGGCGTTCACCGGGGAGCTGTTTTTT. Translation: CASSLAAAFTGELFF.

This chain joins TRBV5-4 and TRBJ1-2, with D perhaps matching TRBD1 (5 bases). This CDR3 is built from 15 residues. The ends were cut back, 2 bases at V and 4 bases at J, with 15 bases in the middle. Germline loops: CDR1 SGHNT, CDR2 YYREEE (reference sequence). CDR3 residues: CASSFRDQVSYGYTF. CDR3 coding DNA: TGTGCCAGCAGCTTTCGGGACCAGGTTAGCTATGGCTACACCTTC. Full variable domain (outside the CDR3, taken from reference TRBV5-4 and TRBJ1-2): ETGVTQSPTHLIKTRGQQVTLRCSSQSGHNTVSWYQQALGQGPQFIFQYYREEENGRGNFPPRFSGLQFPNYSSELNVNALELDDSALYLCASSFRDQVSYGYTFGSGTRLTVV.

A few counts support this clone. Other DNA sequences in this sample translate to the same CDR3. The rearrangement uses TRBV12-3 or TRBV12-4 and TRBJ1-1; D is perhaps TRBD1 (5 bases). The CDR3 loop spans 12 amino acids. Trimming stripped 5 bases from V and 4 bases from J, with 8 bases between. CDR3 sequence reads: CASSLRVTEAFF. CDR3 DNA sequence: TGTGCCAGCAGTCTCAGGGTCACTGAAGCTTTCTTT.

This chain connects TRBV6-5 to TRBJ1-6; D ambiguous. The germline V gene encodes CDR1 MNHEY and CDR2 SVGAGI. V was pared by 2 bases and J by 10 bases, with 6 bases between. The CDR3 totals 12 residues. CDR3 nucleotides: TGTGCCAGCAGTTACAGGGAATCACCCCTCCACTTT. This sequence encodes CASSYRESPLHF.

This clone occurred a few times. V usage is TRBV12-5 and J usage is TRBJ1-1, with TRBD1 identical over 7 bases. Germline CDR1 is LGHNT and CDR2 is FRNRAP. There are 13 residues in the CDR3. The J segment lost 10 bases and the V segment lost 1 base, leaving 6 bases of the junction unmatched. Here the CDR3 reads CASGLEYRGIAFF. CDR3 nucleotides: TGTGCTAGTGGTTTGGAATACAGGGGAATAGCTTTCTTT.

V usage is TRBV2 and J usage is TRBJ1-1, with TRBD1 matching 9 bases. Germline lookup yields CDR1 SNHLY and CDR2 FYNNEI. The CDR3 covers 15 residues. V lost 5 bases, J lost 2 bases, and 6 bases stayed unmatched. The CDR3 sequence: CASSPRTGVNTEAFF. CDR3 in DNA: TGTGCCAGCAGTCCTAGGACAGGGGTTAACACTGAAGCTTTCTTT.

For the CDR3, the DNA is TGTGCCAGCAGCTTGTTAGGGGAAGGTAAATCACCCCTCCACTTT. Amino acid sequence: CASSLLGEGKSPLHF. V gene TRBV7-2 combines with J gene TRBJ1-6; the D gene is possibly TRBD1 (5 bases). Germline V CDR1 and CDR2: SGHTA, FQGNSA. Trimming left V 3 bases short and J 10 bases short, with 16 bases between. This CDR3 has 15 residues.

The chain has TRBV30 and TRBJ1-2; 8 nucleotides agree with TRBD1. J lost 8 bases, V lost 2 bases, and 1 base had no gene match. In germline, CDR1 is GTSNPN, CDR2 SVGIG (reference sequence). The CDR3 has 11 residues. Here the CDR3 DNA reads TGTGCCTGGAGTTGGACAGGGGGCTACACCTTC. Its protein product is CAWSWTGGYTF. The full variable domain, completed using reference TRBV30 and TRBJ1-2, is SQTIHQWPATLVQPVGSPLSLECTVEGTSNPNLYWYRQAAGRGLQLLFYSVGIGQISSEVPQNLSASRPQDRQFILSSKKLLLSDSGFYLCAWSWTGGYTFGSGTRLTVV.

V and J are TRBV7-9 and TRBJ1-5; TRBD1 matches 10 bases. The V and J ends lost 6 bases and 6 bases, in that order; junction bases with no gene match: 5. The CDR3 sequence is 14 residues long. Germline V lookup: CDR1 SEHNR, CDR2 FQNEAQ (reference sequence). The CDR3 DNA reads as TGTGCCAGCAGTCTCCGGACAGGGGGTCAGCCCCAGCATTTT. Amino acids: CASSLRTGGQPQHF. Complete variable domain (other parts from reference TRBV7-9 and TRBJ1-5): DTGVSQNPRHKITKRGQNVTFRCDPISEHNRLYWYRQTLGQGPEFLTYFQNEAQLEKSRLLSDRFSAERPKGSFSTLEIQRTEQGDSAMYLCASSLRTGGQPQHFGDGTRLSIL.

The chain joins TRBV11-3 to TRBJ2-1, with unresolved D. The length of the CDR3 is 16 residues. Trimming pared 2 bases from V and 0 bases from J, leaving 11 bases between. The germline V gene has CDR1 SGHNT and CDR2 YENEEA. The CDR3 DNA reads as TGTGCCAGCAGCTTAAGAGACTCCAGCTCCTACAATGAGCAGTTCTTC. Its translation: CASSLRDSSSYNEQFF.

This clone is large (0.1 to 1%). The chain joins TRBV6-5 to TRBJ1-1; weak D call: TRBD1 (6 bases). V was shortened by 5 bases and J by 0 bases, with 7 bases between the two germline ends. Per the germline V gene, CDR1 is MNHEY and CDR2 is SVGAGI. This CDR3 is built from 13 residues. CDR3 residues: CASSHRVNTEAFF. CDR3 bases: TGTGCCAGCAGTCACAGGGTGAACACTGAAGCTTTCTTT.

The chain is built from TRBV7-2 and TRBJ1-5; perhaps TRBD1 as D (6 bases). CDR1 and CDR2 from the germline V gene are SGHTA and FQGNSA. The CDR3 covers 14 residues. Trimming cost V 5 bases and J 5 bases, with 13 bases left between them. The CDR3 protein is CASSQDSWDQPQHF. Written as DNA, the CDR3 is TGTGCCAGCAGCCAGGACAGCTGGGATCAGCCCCAGCATTTT.

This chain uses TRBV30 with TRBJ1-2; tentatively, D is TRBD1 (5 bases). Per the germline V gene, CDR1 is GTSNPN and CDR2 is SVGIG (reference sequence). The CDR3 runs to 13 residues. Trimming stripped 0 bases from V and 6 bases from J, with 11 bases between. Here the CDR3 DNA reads TGTGCCTGGAGTGTTCTCCGGACAAATGGCTACACCTTC. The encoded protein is CAWSVLRTNGYTF.

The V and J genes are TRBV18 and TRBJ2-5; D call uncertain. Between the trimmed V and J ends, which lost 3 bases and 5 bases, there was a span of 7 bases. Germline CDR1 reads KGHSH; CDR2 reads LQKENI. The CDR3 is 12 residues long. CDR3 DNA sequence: TGTGCCAGCTCACCTCCGAGGGAGACCCAGTACTTC. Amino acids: CASSPPRETQYF.

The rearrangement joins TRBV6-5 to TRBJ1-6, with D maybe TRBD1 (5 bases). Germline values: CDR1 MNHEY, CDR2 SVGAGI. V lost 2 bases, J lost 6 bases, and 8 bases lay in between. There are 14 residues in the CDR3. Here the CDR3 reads CASSYGDFNSPLHF. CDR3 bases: TGTGCCAGCAGTTACGGGGACTTTAATTCACCCCTCCACTTT.